Sequencing of this T cell receptor beta chain was carried out in a study of cytomegalovirus exposure and HLA in healthy donors. Study-wide points: An observed cluster of highly shared sequence variants was recorded as a likely sequencing artifact. A further, later analysis showed that HLA-associated TCR beta chains (compared with equally common others) were more clonally expanded. TCR beta V- and J-gene trimming, according to a later analysis, was linked to a missense DCLRE1C variant.

These donors counted as nominally healthy when sampled, but unrecorded immune exposures were likely. This CDR3 contains 15 residues. Germline CDR1 reads SEHNR; CDR2 reads FQNEAQ (reference sequence). V was clipped by 5 bases and J by 7 bases; unmatched bases: 7. It was with 60 Vbeta and 13 Jbeta primers that the PCR ran. Only in-frame clones appear in the TCRdb table, and some are missing; sequencing was by immunoSEQ multiplex PCR. The data contain fewer than 150,000 clones, around 75% of them singletons. Details on this clone: Its cognate antigen is unknown.

The chain carries TRBV7-9 and TRBJ2-4; 11 nucleotides align to TRBD2. The specimen sequenced was PBMCs. The sequence was collected from a man between 25 and 39 years old in good health and CMV-seronegative. CDR3 loop: CASSHSGGAVNIQYF. For the CDR3, the DNA is TGTGCCAGCAGCCATAGCGGGGGGGCAGTGAACATTCAGTACTTC.